This entry lists 3 T cell receptor beta chains sequenced from one sample in a study of cytomegalovirus exposure and HLA in healthy donors. Libraries were prepared by immunoSEQ multiplex PCR; TCRdb keeps only in-frame clonotypes and omits some of them. Counted here are some 200,000 clones, 85% to 95% occurring once; the ten biggest clones make up about 0.95%. Sequencing used PBMCs. These receptors all come from a woman younger than 35 in good health and CMV-seronegative.

The chain has TRBV6-6 and TRBJ1-3; a weak D match, TRBD1 (6 bases). Per germline, CDR1 MNHNY and CDR2 SVGAGI (reference sequence). The CDR3 runs 15 residues. Deletions cut 4 bases from V and 0 bases from J, with 10 bases between. CDR3 sequence reads: CASSWGPSSGNTIYF. The CDR3 DNA reads as TGTGCCAGCAGTTGGGGGCCAAGCTCTGGAAACACCATATATTTT.

The chain joins TRBV30 to TRBJ1-5; D is unclear. With 4 bases removed from V and 6 bases from J, the gap between germline ends came to 13 bases. This CDR3 comprises 13 residues. Germline V lookup: CDR1 GTSNPN, CDR2 SVGIG (reference sequence). CDR3 bases: TGTGCCTGGAAATCAGGTTATGGTCAGCCCCAGCATTTT. The encoded protein is CAWKSGYGQPQHF.

The chain uses TRBV27 and TRBJ1-2; no definite D call. Germline-derived CDR1 and CDR2 are MNHEY and SMNVEV (reference sequence). Between the trimmed V and J ends, which lost 2 bases and 5 bases, there was a span of 15 bases. This CDR3 spans 15 amino acids. In DNA, the CDR3 is TGTGCCAGCAGTTTAAACCCCGTCGGTCGGTATGGCTACACCTTC. Amino acid sequence: CASSLNPVGRYGYTF.